The 29 T cell receptor beta chains given below trace back to one sample, sequenced in a study of blood T cell repertoires in COVID-19. Sequencing was performed with immunoSEQ multiplex PCR; in TCRdb, only in-frame clones are kept and a portion is missing. The top ten hold 15% to 17% of the sample, which has about 250,000 clones, approximately 84% seen once. Sequenced: peripheral blood. These TCRs come from a person aged 70 to 85 with COVID-19, enrolled during active disease.

The V and J genes are TRBV6-2 or TRBV6-3 and TRBJ2-1; tentative D call: TRBD1 (5 bases). V lost 4 bases, J lost 3 bases, and 10 bases lay in between. In germline, CDR1 is MNHEY, CDR2 SVGEGT. There are 14 residues in the CDR3. The CDR3 DNA sequence: TGTGCCAGCAGTTGGACACGTCACTACAATGAGCAGTTCTTC. It codes for CASSWTRHYNEQFF.

The rearrangement links TRBV5-6 to TRBJ2-2; maybe TRBD1 (6 bases). The CDR3 extends over 16 amino acids. Trimming stripped 4 bases from V and 3 bases from J, with 16 bases between. Looked up from germline, CDR1 is SGHDT and CDR2 is YYEEEE. CDR3 region: CASSTNRESDTGELFF. CDR3 DNA: TGTGCCAGCAGCACAAACAGGGAATCGGACACCGGGGAGCTGTTTTTT.

The chain carries TRBV13 and TRBJ2-7; D may be TRBD2 (6 bases). There are 11 residues in the CDR3. The ends were cut back, 6 bases at V and 7 bases at J, with 10 bases in the middle. Germline V gene lookup returns CDR1 PRHDT and CDR2 FYEKMQ (reference sequence). The CDR3 loop is CASSLGGEQYF. For the CDR3, the DNA is TGTGCCAGCAGTTTGGGGGGTGAGCAGTACTTC. The whole variable domain, remainder taken from reference TRBV13 and TRBJ2-7, is AAGVIQSPRHLIKEKRETATLKCYPIPRHDTVYWYQQGPGQDPQFLISFYEKMQSDKGSIPDRFSAQQFSDYHSELNMSSLELGDSALYFCASSLGGEQYFGPGTRLTVT.

The V gene is TRBV12-3 or TRBV12-4, the J gene TRBJ1-2, with 8 bases lining up with TRBD1. This CDR3 contains 13 residues. The V and J ends lost 1 base and 7 bases, in that order; junction bases with no gene match: 2. CDR3 protein: CASSLDRGFGYTF. CDR3 in DNA: TGTGCCAGCAGTTTAGACAGGGGGTTTGGCTACACCTTC.

This chain joins TRBV3-1 (or the pseudogene TRBV3-2) and TRBJ2-1; TRBD1 matches at 7 bases. The CDR3 runs to 13 residues. Germline CDR1 and CDR2: LGHDT and YNNKEL (reference sequence). With 4 bases clipped from V and 10 bases from J, the junction kept 7 bases outside the gene matches. CDR3 region: CASSPGTASEQFF. CDR3 DNA: TGTGCCAGCAGCCCCGGGACAGCAAGCGAGCAGTTCTTC.

This clone showed up just once. The sample holds other DNA sequences that translate to the same CDR3. This rearrangement joins TRBV7-9 to TRBJ2-5; 8 positions agree with TRBD1. CDR1 SEHNR and CDR2 FQNEAQ come from the germline V gene (reference sequence). With 3 bases clipped from V and 2 bases from J, the junction kept 5 bases outside the gene matches. This CDR3 region has 15 residues. The CDR3 coding sequence is TGTGCCAGCAGCTTTAGGCAGGGGGCTCAAGAGACCCAGTACTTC. It specifies CASSFRQGAQETQYF.

The rearrangement joins TRBV4-3 to TRBJ2-1; D unresolved. Germline lookup yields CDR1 LGHNA and CDR2 YSLEER. The V and J ends lost 3 bases and 0 bases respectively, with 12 bases between them. The CDR3 loop spans 16 amino acids. Written as DNA, the CDR3 is TGCGCCAGCAGCCACCAACAGAGAAGCTCCTACAATGAGCAGTTCTTC. This sequence encodes CASSHQQRSSYNEQFF.

The J gene is TRBJ1-6, the V gene TRBV5-5; no definite D call. CDR3 length equals 16 residues. The germline V gene has CDR1 SGHKS and CDR2 YYEKEE (reference sequence). V was trimmed by 3 bases and J by 8 bases, leaving 18 bases between them. As DNA, the CDR3 is TGTGCCAGCAGCTCCACCCGGGGAGCCCCCCATTCACCCCTCCACTTT. Its translation is CASSSTRGAPHSPLHF.

V is TRBV6-2 or TRBV6-3 and J is TRBJ2-1; possible D gene TRBD2, 6 bases. The V and J ends lost 5 bases and 6 bases respectively, with 14 bases between them. The germline CDR1 and CDR2 sequences are MNHEY and SVGEGT. The CDR3 spans 14 residues. Here the CDR3 reads CASSRSGLPNEQFF. Here the CDR3 DNA reads TGTGCCAGCAGTCGGTCGGGACTGCCCAATGAGCAGTTCTTC.

The rearrangement uses TRBV28 and TRBJ2-3, with 7 bases identical to TRBD2. Trimming at V came to 2 bases and at J to 1 base, leaving 9 bases not matched to a gene. The CDR3 sequence is 17 residues long. The germline gives CDR1 MDHEN, CDR2 SYDVKM. The CDR3: CASSLRSGTLGTDTQYF. The CDR3 DNA is TGTGCCAGCAGTTTACGAAGCGGGACCCTTGGCACAGATACGCAGTATTTT. The full variable domain, in which reference TRBV28 and TRBJ2-3 provide the parts outside the CDR3, is DVKVTQSSRYLVKRTGEKVFLECVQDMDHENMFWYRQDPGLGLRLIYFSYDVKMKEKGDIPEGYSVSREKKERFSLILESASTNQTSMYLCASSLRSGTLGTDTQYFGPGTRLTVL.

The V and J genes are TRBV13 and TRBJ2-1, with 9 bases aligning to TRBD2. The CDR3 contains 15 residues. V lost 6 bases, J lost 6 bases, and 9 bases stayed unmatched. Germline assignment: CDR1 PRHDT and CDR2 FYEKMQ (reference sequence). In DNA form, the CDR3 reads TGTGCCAGCAGTCGGAACGGACTAGCGTCCAATGAGCAGTTCTTC. Translated, it gives CASSRNGLASNEQFF.

The chain couples TRBV4-3 to TRBJ1-2; D unresolved. There are 15 residues in the CDR3. Trimming pared 0 bases from V and 2 bases from J, leaving 10 bases between. Per germline, CDR1 LGHNA and CDR2 YSLEER. For the CDR3, the DNA is TGCGCCAGCAGCCAAGACCCACTCTGGAACTATGGCTACACCTTC. It codes for CASSQDPLWNYGYTF.

This chain links TRBV10-3 with TRBJ2-7; 7 bases match TRBD1. CDR1 is ENHRY and CDR2 is SYGVKD in the germline V gene. The CDR3 covers 13 residues. V was clipped by 6 bases and J by 5 bases; unmatched bases: 7. CDR3 sequence reads: CAIRGTAPHEQYF. CDR3 DNA sequence: TGTGCCATCAGGGGGACAGCTCCCCACGAGCAGTACTTC.

This chain connects TRBV19 to TRBJ2-2; 10 bases map to TRBD1. CDR1 LNHDA and CDR2 SQIVND come from the germline V gene (reference sequence). With V trimmed by 9 bases and J by 4 bases, 5 bases remained unmatched. This CDR3 contains 14 residues. The CDR3 protein is CASRQGAITGELFF. The CDR3, as DNA: TGTGCCAGCCGACAGGGGGCAATCACCGGGGAGCTGTTTTTT.

Only a few counts were recorded for this clone. The V gene is TRBV6-5, the J gene TRBJ1-6; 7 bases align to TRBD1. CDR3 length: 15 residues. Germline loops: CDR1 MNHEY, CDR2 SVGAGI. J lost 9 bases, V lost 6 bases, and 11 bases had no gene match. In DNA form, the CDR3 reads TGTGCCAGCAGCCGGGGACAGAAGTACGGTTCACCCCTCCACTTT. This codes for CASSRGQKYGSPLHF.

The V and J genes are TRBV5-1 and TRBJ1-1; 7 positions match TRBD1. CDR1 SGHRS and CDR2 YFSETQ come from the germline V gene. The CDR3 contains 13 residues. J lost 3 bases, V lost 1 base, and 0 bases had no gene match. The CDR3 DNA sequence: TGCGCCAGCAGCTTGCAGGGGGACACTGAAGCTTTCTTT. Its protein is CASSLQGDTEAFF.

This rearrangement joins TRBV19 to TRBJ2-3, with TRBD1 matching 9 bases. V shed 5 bases and J 0 bases; nucleotides not matched to a gene: 15. Germline V gene data show CDR1 as LNHDA and CDR2 as SQIVND (reference sequence). The CDR3 has 19 residues. CDR3 sequence: CASSGSPGTGTPSTDTQYF. The CDR3 DNA is TGTGCCAGTAGTGGGAGCCCCGGGACAGGGACCCCTAGCACAGATACGCAGTATTTT.

This clone was observed at least ten times. The rearrangement uses TRBV10-3 and TRBJ2-7; 7 bases fit TRBD1. With 7 bases clipped from V and 4 bases from J, the junction kept 7 bases outside the gene matches. This CDR3 region has 13 residues. The V gene's germline CDR1 is ENHRY and CDR2 SYGVKD. The CDR3 region is CAIMGAGGYEQYF. The DNA of the CDR3 is TGTGCCATCATGGGGGCAGGGGGATACGAGCAGTACTTC.

V and J are TRBV7-3 and TRBJ2-5; 11 nucleotides agree with TRBD2. The germline V gene encodes CDR1 SGHTA and CDR2 FQGTGA. V shed 5 bases, J shed 7 bases, and the junction held 3 bases outside the gene matches. This CDR3 is 13 amino acids long. This CDR3 is CASSLGTSGTQYF. Written as DNA, the CDR3 is TGTGCCAGCAGCCTGGGGACTAGCGGGACCCAGTACTTC.

The rearrangement uses TRBV28 and TRBJ2-3; TRBD2 matches at 9 bases. This CDR3 spans 15 amino acids. V gave up 6 bases and J gave up 2 bases; unmatched junction bases: 6. The V gene's germline CDR1 is MDHEN and CDR2 SYDVKM. The CDR3 nucleotides are TGTGCCAGCAGGGGACTAGCACCCCTCACAGATACGCAGTATTTT. Translating it yields CASRGLAPLTDTQYF.

The chain joins TRBV6-2 or TRBV6-3 to TRBJ2-1, with 11 positions matching TRBD2. The CDR3 length is 18 residues. The ends lost 4 bases at V and 0 bases at J; junction bases unmatched: 8. Germline-derived CDR1 and CDR2 are MNHEY and SVGEGT. DNA for the CDR3: TGTGCCAGCAGTTCCTTGCTAGCGGGGGGAAGCTCCTACAATGAGCAGTTCTTC. Its translation is CASSSLLAGGSSYNEQFF.

The chain employs TRBV19 and TRBJ1-1; D is undetermined. The germline V gene encodes CDR1 LNHDA and CDR2 SQIVND (reference sequence). Trimming removed 8 bases at V and 9 bases at J, with 16 bases between. CDR3 length: 12 amino acids. CDR3 nucleotide sequence: TGTGCCAGTTTGAGGTCGGAAACAAAAGCTTTCTTT. Protein sequence: CASLRSETKAFF.

The rearrangement joins TRBV6-5 to TRBJ2-3; TRBD2 agrees at 10 bases. This CDR3 spans 13 amino acids. J lost 11 bases, V lost 6 bases, and 8 bases had no gene match. Germline V gene sequence: CDR1 MNHEY, CDR2 SVGAGI. CDR3 in amino acids: CASSSSGGFEQYF. The DNA of the CDR3 is TGTGCCAGCAGCTCTAGCGGGGGCTTCGAGCAGTATTTT.

The chain uses TRBV28 and TRBJ2-7, with D possibly TRBD2 on 5 matching bases. Trimming shortened V by 5 bases and J by 3 bases, and 14 bases separated the two germline ends. CDR1 MDHEN and CDR2 SYDVKM come from the germline V gene. This CDR3 contains 14 residues. Here the CDR3 reads CASSPRREGYEQYF. The CDR3 bases are TGTGCCAGCAGTCCCCGACGGGAAGGCTACGAGCAGTACTTC.

This rearrangement joins TRBV19 to TRBJ1-1; weak D call: TRBD1 (6 bases). CDR3 size: 15 residues. Deletions cut 2 bases from V and 8 bases from J, with 18 bases between. CDR1 and CDR2 (germline): LNHDA, SQIVND (reference sequence). The CDR3 nucleotides read TGTGCCAGTAGTATACCCCAACAGGGATCGGGGGAAGCTTTCTTT. Protein product: CASSIPQQGSGEAFF.

This chain uses TRBV29-1 with TRBJ2-1; 9 nucleotides line up with TRBD1. Germline V CDR1 and CDR2: SQVTM, ANQGSEA. The CDR3 loop spans 14 amino acids. After removal of 4 bases from V and 14 bases from J, the junction contained 15 bases not matched to a gene. The CDR3 coding sequence is TGCAGCGTTGCGAGGGACAGGGATCTAGCGCGGGAGTTCTTC. This sequence encodes CSVARDRDLAREFF.

The chain uses TRBV9 and TRBJ2-7, with D possibly matching TRBD2 (5 bases). This CDR3 spans 15 amino acids. Germline loops: CDR1 SGDLS, CDR2 YYNGEE. V was trimmed by 3 bases and J by 4 bases, leaving 17 bases between them. The CDR3, as DNA: TGTGCCAGCAGCGCAAACGGACTTAATCCGTACGAGCAGTACTTC. Protein: CASSANGLNPYEQYF.

V gene TRBV6-6 combines with J gene TRBJ1-2; 8 positions agree with TRBD1. V lost 2 bases, J lost 6 bases, and 8 bases stayed unmatched. This CDR3 region has 15 residues. CDR1 is MNHNY and CDR2 is SVGAGI in the germline V gene (reference sequence). The CDR3 here is CASSYPGRGRDGYTF. In DNA form, the CDR3 reads TGTGCCAGCAGTTACCCCGGCAGGGGGCGGGATGGCTACACCTTC.

V gene TRBV5-1 combines with J gene TRBJ2-7; D remains ambiguous. V gave up 4 bases and J gave up 3 bases, with 5 bases separating them. CDR3 length: 11 residues. The germline V gene has CDR1 SGHRS and CDR2 YFSETQ. CDR3 sequence: CASSPVYEQYF. The DNA for the CDR3 is TGCGCCAGCAGCCCGGTCTACGAGCAGTACTTC.